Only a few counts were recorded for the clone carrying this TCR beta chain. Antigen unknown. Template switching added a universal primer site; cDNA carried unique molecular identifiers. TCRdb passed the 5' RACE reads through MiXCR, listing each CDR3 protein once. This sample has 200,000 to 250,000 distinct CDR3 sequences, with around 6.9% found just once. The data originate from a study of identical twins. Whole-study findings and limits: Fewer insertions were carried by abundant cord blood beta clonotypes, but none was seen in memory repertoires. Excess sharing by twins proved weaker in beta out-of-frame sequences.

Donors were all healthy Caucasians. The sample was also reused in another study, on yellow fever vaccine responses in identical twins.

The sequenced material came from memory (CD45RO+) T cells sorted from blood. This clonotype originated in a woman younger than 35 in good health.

This CDR3 is CASSSKLPGEQFF. The CDR3 coding sequence is TGTGCCAGCAGCTCTAAATTACCGGGTGAGCAGTTCTTC. This chain connects TRBV7-9 to TRBJ2-1; no reliable D call. Germline-derived CDR1 and CDR2 are SEHNR and FQNEAQ (reference sequence). The CDR3 extends over 13 amino acids. With 4 bases removed from V and 9 bases from J, the gap between germline ends came to 13 bases.